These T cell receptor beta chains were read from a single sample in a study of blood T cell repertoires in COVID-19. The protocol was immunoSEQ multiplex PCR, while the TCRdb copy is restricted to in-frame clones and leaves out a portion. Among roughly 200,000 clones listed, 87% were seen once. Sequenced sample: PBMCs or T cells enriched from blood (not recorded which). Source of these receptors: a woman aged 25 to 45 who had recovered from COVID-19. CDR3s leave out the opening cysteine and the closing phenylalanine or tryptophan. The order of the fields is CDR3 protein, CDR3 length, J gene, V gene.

ASPAFSGEVANYGYT | 15 | TRBJ1-2 | TRBV12-2
ATSRVRELETQY | 12 | TRBJ2-5 | TRBV15
AWSRGNEKLF | 10 | TRBJ1-4 | TRBV30
ASSESSQSYEQY | 12 | TRBJ2-7 | TRBV10-2
ASQSGSGNEQF | 11 | TRBJ2-1 | TRBV27
ASSPPYSGRFDNEQF | 15 | TRBJ2-1 | TRBV18
ASSEGGQFYGYT | 12 | TRBJ1-2 | TRBV2
ASSFSIFSEAF | 11 | TRBJ1-1 | TRBV27
ASSPIPRAYEQY | 12 | TRBJ2-7 | TRBV5-1
ASKEGSGNQPQH | 12 | TRBJ1-5 | TRBV4-1
ASSLKRGGGDTQY | 13 | TRBJ2-3 | TRBV4-2
ASSLRLAGVLTGELF | 15 | TRBJ2-2 | TRBV11-3
AWTRDSSNEKLF | 12 | TRBJ1-4 | TRBV30
ATRPATGSNQPQH | 13 | TRBJ1-5 | TRBV24-1
ASSQGTGSNQPQH | 13 | TRBJ1-5 | TRBV18
ASSYSIISGSADTQY | 15 | TRBJ2-3 | TRBV6-2/TRBV6-3
ASSLYSGSDDTQY | 13 | TRBJ2-3 | TRBV7-2
ASSVRTGGTEAF | 12 | TRBJ1-1 | TRBV9
ASGLGRENTEAF | 12 | TRBJ1-1 | TRBV12-5
ASDSGGSYNEQF | 12 | TRBJ2-1 | TRBV5-1
AITGDSNQPQH | 11 | TRBJ1-5 | TRBV10-3
ATSDFQRGTNEQF | 13 | TRBJ2-1 | TRBV24-1
ASSFGQANSGNTIY | 14 | TRBJ1-3 | TRBV5-6
ASSLGPIENTEAF | 13 | TRBJ1-1 | TRBV7-3
ATSDPDRFYGYT | 12 | TRBJ1-2 | TRBV24-1
ASSPSGTDATNEKLF | 15 | TRBJ1-4 | TRBV18
ATSRVDRPYNEQF | 13 | TRBJ2-1 | TRBV24-1
SASLTGYEQY | 10 | TRBJ2-7 | TRBV20-1
ASSPPLGVGYEQY | 13 | TRBJ2-7 | TRBV7-9
ASSNSGRAGEQY | 12 | TRBJ2-7 | TRBV27
ASRQDSNQPQH | 11 | TRBJ1-5 | TRBV25-1
ASGLGGTGDSGYT | 13 | TRBJ1-2 | TRBV12-5
ASSQSTGYGYT | 11 | TRBJ1-2 | TRBV7-2
ASSRAVNGAYEQY | 13 | TRBJ2-7 | TRBV6-2/TRBV6-3
ASSVRGTSGYNEQF | 14 | TRBJ2-1 | TRBV9
AWSLSRTGISEAF | 13 | TRBJ1-1 | TRBV30
AWGPRDSLWTQY | 12 | TRBJ2-5 | TRBV30
ASSSWSGDRTYNEQF | 15 | TRBJ2-1 | TRBV5-6
ASSPQGAHTEAF | 12 | TRBJ1-1 | TRBV7-9
ASSQLPGSYEQY | 12 | TRBJ2-7 | TRBV3-1/TRBV3-2
ASTRTGWQETQY | 12 | TRBJ2-5 | TRBV7-9
ASSSTSGGRGSYNEQF | 16 | TRBJ2-1 | TRBV18
SVWSQGNTEAF | 11 | TRBJ1-1 | TRBV29-1
ASSIVAGGWNQPQH | 14 | TRBJ1-5 | TRBV19
ASSMTYMNTEAF | 12 | TRBJ1-1 | TRBV19
ASSPRGRGDEQY | 12 | TRBJ2-7 | TRBV5-4
ASSLRAGVEAF | 11 | TRBJ1-1 | TRBV7-9
ASSMFSGETQY | 11 | TRBJ2-5 | TRBV2
ASSLGAGKTGYT | 12 | TRBJ1-2 | TRBV7-2
WETRGGPYGYT | 11 | TRBJ1-2 | TRBV30
ASSPTQGSETQY | 12 | TRBJ2-5 | TRBV18
ASSPSSYEQY | 10 | TRBJ2-7 | TRBV7-8
ASSPFLAGGYNEQF | 14 | TRBJ2-1 | TRBV7-6
ASSLDGNYEQY | 11 | TRBJ2-7 | TRBV7-9